Listed here are 8 T cell receptor beta chains from one sample, sequenced in a study of blood T cell repertoires in COVID-19. Clones were read by immunoSEQ multiplex PCR, and TCRdb kept only the in-frame ones, dropping some. The sample has about 140,000 clones, 84% seen once. The sequenced sample was peripheral blood. Receptors originate from a man aged 25-40 years with COVID-19, enrolled during active disease.

CDR3 DNA: TGCGCCAGCAGCCAAGGAGCAGGACAGGAGGACTATGGCTACACCTTC. Protein sequence: CASSQGAGQEDYGYTF. The J gene is TRBJ1-2, the V gene TRBV4-1; 7 bases are shared with TRBD1. V lost 1 base, J lost 3 bases, and 8 bases stayed unmatched. CDR1 is MGHRA, CDR2 YSYEKL, per germline. The CDR3 covers 16 residues.

The chain carries TRBV25-1 and TRBJ1-1, with D hard to call. The CDR3 sequence is 14 residues long. V was trimmed by 1 base and J by 1 base, leaving 7 bases between them. Germline V CDR1 and CDR2: MGHDK, SYGVNS. The CDR3 DNA follows: TGTGCCAGCAGTGAATCTGGCCGGAACACTGAAGCTTTCTTT. This codes for CASSESGRNTEAFF. The variable domain in full, with the rest retrieved from reference TRBV25-1 and TRBJ1-1, is EADIYQTPRYLVIGTGKKITLECSQTMGHDKMYWYQQDPGMELHLIHYSYGVNSTEKGDLSSESTVSRIRTEHFPLTLESARPSHTSQYLCASSESGRNTEAFFGQGTRLTVV.

The chain links TRBV6-5 to TRBJ1-2, with D perhaps matching TRBD1 (5 bases). This CDR3 region has 12 residues. V was pared by 6 bases and J by 8 bases, with 13 bases between. Germline loops: CDR1 MNHEY, CDR2 SVGAGI. Here the CDR3 reads CASRRGGDGYTF. CDR3 DNA sequence: TGTGCCAGCAGGCGGGGGGGGGACGGCTACACCTTC.

This clone was seen a handful of times. The chain has TRBV5-6 and TRBJ1-3, with no clear D. Germline V gene data show CDR1 as SGHDT and CDR2 as YYEEEE. V gave up 0 bases and J gave up 2 bases, with 9 bases separating them. This CDR3 contains 15 residues. As DNA, the CDR3 is TGTGCCAGCAGCTTGGCCACGGGAGCTGGAAACACCATATATTTT. Amino acids: CASSLATGAGNTIYF.

The chain has TRBV5-4 and TRBJ1-6; TRBD1 matches at 10 bases. The CDR3 is made up of 17 amino acids. J lost 5 bases, V lost 4 bases, and 9 bases had no gene match. Germline CDR1 is SGHNT and CDR2 is YYREEE (reference sequence). This CDR3 is CASSPIPGQGNNSPLHF. CDR3 bases: TGTGCCAGCAGCCCAATCCCGGGACAGGGGAATAATTCACCCCTCCACTTT.

V is TRBV4-3 and J is TRBJ2-1, with TRBD2 matching over 11 bases. This CDR3 has 18 residues. Germline CDR1 reads LGHNA; CDR2 reads YSLEER. With 1 base clipped from V and 3 bases from J, the junction kept 8 bases outside the gene matches. The CDR3 nucleotides read TGCGCCAGCAGCCAAGCGGATACTAGCGGGAGCCGCTACAATGAGCAGTTCTTC. Protein product: CASSQADTSGSRYNEQFF.

The CDR3, as DNA: TGTGCCAGCCATACGGGGCAGGGAGGAGAAAAACTGTTTTTT. It codes for CASHTGQGGEKLFF. The gene calls are TRBV18 and TRBJ1-4; possibly TRBD1 for D (5 bases). Germline CDR1 is KGHSH and CDR2 is LQKENI. With 8 bases removed from V and 8 bases from J, the gap between germline ends came to 18 bases. The CDR3 runs to 14 residues.

This clone has only one observation. The chain links TRBV11-2 to TRBJ2-1, with TRBD2 matching over 8 bases. The germline gives CDR1 SGHAT, CDR2 FQNNGV. The CDR3 runs 13 residues. Trimming cost V 0 bases and J 10 bases; bases outside gene matches: 2. The CDR3 DNA sequence: TGTGCCAGCAGCTTAGATCGGACTAGCGAGCAGTTCTTC. Amino acid sequence: CASSLDRTSEQFF.